This TCR beta chain comes out of a study of shared clonotypes between healthy human individuals. Of note for this clone: Its antigen is still unknown. The sample has other DNA sequences that encode this CDR3 too.

Study-level points and caveats: Several donors shared roughly 5% of their naive CD4 clonotypes.

Under the authors' procedure: With immunoSEQ giving junction-only sequences and no quality scores, filtering differed. The table came from immunoSEQ multiplex PCR; TCRdb's copy has only in-frame clones and leaves some out. That table furnishes V, J and clone size, whereas the DNA furnished D and trimming. The table records over 950,000 clones, approximately 80% of them present only once. CD4+ cells were split into CD45RA+ naive and CD45RA-negative memory subsets. Germline lookup yields CDR1 GTSNPN and CDR2 SVGIG (reference sequence). V was clipped by 4 bases and J by 3 bases, with 6 bases between them. The CDR3 sequence is 11 residues long.

This receptor was identified in a man aged 18 to 30 in good health. Some clones in this sample may be carry-over from other donors' samples. Sequenced sample: memory CD4+ T cells from PBMCs. This sample's subset: CD45RA-negative fraction. V gene TRBV30 combines with J gene TRBJ2-5; D is unresolved. As DNA, the CDR3 is TGTGCCTGGATGGGCGAAGAGACCCAGTACTTC. Its protein product is CAWMGEETQYF.